A single T cell receptor (beta chain) is shown here with its context. In its sample, this clone was seen a few times. Its antigen is unknown. It has no much larger one-base neighbor in the sample; base qualities were not kept. Trimming costs V 7 bases and J 4 bases, and their ends lie 16 bases apart. CDR1 and CDR2 are drawn from the germline V gene: MDHEN, SYDVKM. From the cysteine up to the phenylalanine, the CDR3 has a length of 14 residues. Just CDR3 DNA is preserved here, 42 bases in frame from base 1. This record belongs to a study of blood T cell repertoires in COVID-19 (dated by TCRdb to 2019 to 2021). Study-wide context: Collaborator samples came from the United States, Italy and Spain and covered acute and convalescent phases of COVID-19. The repertoires were released in a freely available public database intended as a resource for research on the immune response to SARS-CoV-2. The sample metadata nearly always contained a de-identified subject ID, COVID-19 status, age in years and sex. Samples came from the ongoing ImmuneRACE study (first 160 participants) plus 1,254 subjects from 6 global collaborators. The prospective study material was composed of cDNA or gDNA derived from T cells, B-cell-depleted T cells, or PBMCs. HLA class I and class II types, where available, came from metadata supplied by the sample provider rather than from assay-based typing. The dataset comprised deeply sampled blood TCRbeta repertoires from subjects exposed to, actively infected with, or recovered from COVID-19. Study-wide findings and limitations: The quantity of clinical and demographic metadata differed by source and by participant and was supplied without curation.

TCRbeta CDR3 regions were amplified from genomic DNA by means of the immunoSEQ Assay, a bias-controlled multiplex PCR. On the authors' methods: Within the assay, amplification of reference gene primers was used to estimate how many nucleated cells each sample contained. Sequence reads were collapsed and filtered to measure the absolute abundance of every unique TCRbeta CDR3 rearrangement. Productive Simpson clonality was computed per sample as the square root of Simpson's diversity index over productive rearrangements. Held by TCRdb, this immuneACCESS table contains in-frame sequences only and omits some clones. Under half of the omission traces to an unresolved V gene where checked; the cause of the rest is unknown. V, J and clone size were drawn from that table, and D and trimming were deduced from the DNA. Counted in this sample were approximately 250,000 clones; approximately 86% of them appeared once. 5.5% of the sample is in the top ten clones.

Collaborating institutions collected whole blood in K2EDTA tubes following their own protocols. For TCRbeta analysis, collaborators shipped samples as frozen whole blood, isolated PBMCs, or DNA extracted from either of those sample types. The sequence joins TRBV28 to TRBJ1-1; TRBD1 might be the D gene, on 5 matching bases. The sequenced sample consisted of peripheral blood. This TCR came from a human donor in a cohort sampled during active COVID-19. CDR3 region: CASTPSTQGTEAFF. The DNA reads as follows: TGTGCCAGCACCCCCTCTACCCAGGGCACTGAAGCTTTCTTT.